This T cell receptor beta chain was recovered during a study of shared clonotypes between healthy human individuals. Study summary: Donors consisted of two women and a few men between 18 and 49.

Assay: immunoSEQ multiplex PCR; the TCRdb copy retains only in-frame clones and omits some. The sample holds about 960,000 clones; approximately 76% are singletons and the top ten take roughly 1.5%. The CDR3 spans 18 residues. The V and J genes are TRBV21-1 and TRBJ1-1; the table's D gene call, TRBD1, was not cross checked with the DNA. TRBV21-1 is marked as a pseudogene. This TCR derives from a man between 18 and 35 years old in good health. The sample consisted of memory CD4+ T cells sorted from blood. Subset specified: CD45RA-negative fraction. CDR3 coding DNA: TGTGCCAGCAGCAAAAGTGGACACCGGGACAGGAAGAACACTGAAGCTTTCTTT. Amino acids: CASSKSGHRDRKNTEAFF.